This T cell receptor (beta chain) is drawn from a study of T cells after yellow fever vaccination. Findings and caveats of the study: In FACS-sorted repertoires, abundant clonotypes from the bulk population could appear as contaminants. Post-booster samples contained most primary-vaccination clones (more than 95% CD4, about 85% CD8).

TCRdb reanalysed the 5' RACE reads using MiXCR and keeps one entry per CDR3 protein. The sample gives about 630,000 distinct CDR3 sequences, roughly an eighth of which show up once; just under 15% is in the top ten. This clonotype was found a few times. The antigen is unknown. The receptor comes from a man aged 30-40 years who received the YFV17D yellow fever vaccine. The material was PBMCs, obtained on the day of the yellow fever booster vaccination.

For the CDR3, the DNA is TGTGCCACCGGGGCAGGTAGCGTGAGCTCTGGGGCCAACGTCCTGACTTTC. Its translation: CATGAGSVSSGANVLTF. V gene TRBV10-3 combines with J gene TRBJ2-6; D is perhaps TRBD1 or TRBD2 (5 bases each). Germline V gene sequence: CDR1 ENHRY, CDR2 SYGVKD. The V gene lost 10 bases and the J gene lost 0 bases, with 19 bases spanning the gap. This CDR3 is 17 amino acids long.